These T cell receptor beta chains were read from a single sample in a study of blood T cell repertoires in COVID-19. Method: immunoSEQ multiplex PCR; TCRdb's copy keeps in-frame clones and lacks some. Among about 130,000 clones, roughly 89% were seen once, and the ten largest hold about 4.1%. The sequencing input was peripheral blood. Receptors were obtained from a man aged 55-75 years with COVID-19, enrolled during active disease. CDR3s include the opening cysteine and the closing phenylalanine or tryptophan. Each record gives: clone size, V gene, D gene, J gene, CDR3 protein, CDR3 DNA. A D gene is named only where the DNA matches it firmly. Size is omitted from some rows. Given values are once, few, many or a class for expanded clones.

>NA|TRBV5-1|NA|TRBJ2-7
CASGLGASYEQYF
TGCGCCAGCGGTCTAGGTGCCTCCTACGAGCAGTACTTC
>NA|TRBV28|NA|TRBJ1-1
CASSLGGQKNTEAFF
TGTGCCAGCAGTTTAGGTGGACAGAAGAACACTGAAGCTTTCTTT
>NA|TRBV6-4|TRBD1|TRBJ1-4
CASSEPPGDRYNEKLFF
TGTGCCAGCAGTGAACCACCCGGGGACAGGTATAATGAAAAACTGTTTTTT
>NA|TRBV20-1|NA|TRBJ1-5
CSASSGSSNQPQHF
TGCAGTGCTAGTTCGGGGTCGAGCAATCAGCCCCAGCATTTT
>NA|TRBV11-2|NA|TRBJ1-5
CASSLQGYNQPQHF
TGTGCCAGCAGCTTACAGGGGTACAATCAGCCCCAGCATTTT
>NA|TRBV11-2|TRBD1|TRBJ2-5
CASSLARTGFMETQYF
TGTGCCAGCAGCTTAGCTAGGACAGGGTTCATGGAGACCCAGTACTTC
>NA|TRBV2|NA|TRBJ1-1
CASGEEGVEGEAFF
TGTGCCTCAGGAGAAGAGGGTGTCGAGGGTGAAGCTTTCTTT
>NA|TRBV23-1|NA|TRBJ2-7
CASRPWDKDTPYEQYF
TGCGCCAGCCGACCTTGGGACAAAGATACTCCCTACGAGCAGTACTTC
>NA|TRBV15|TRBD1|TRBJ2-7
CATSRAGGRYEQYF
TGTGCCACCAGCAGAGCAGGGGGCCGCTACGAGCAGTACTTC
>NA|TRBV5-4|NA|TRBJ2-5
CASSRVWEETQYF
TGTGCCAGCAGCCGGGTCTGGGAGGAGACCCAGTACTTC
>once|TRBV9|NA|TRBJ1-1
CASSVATDRNTEAFF
TGTGCCAGCAGCGTAGCTACCGACAGGAACACTGAAGCTTTCTTT
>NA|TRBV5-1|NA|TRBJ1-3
CASSLAVGAGNTIYF
TGCGCCAGCAGCTTGGCCGTCGGGGCTGGAAACACCATATATTTT
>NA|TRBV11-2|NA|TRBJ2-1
CASSLDWQGAQFF
TGTGCCAGCAGCTTAGATTGGCAGGGCGCGCAGTTCTTC
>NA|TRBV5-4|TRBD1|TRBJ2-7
CASRKGQSYEQYF
TGTGCCAGCAGGAAGGGACAGTCCTACGAGCAGTACTTC
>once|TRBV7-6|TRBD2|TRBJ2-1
CASSSPSGGPGNEQFF
TGTGCCAGCAGCTCTCCTAGCGGGGGGCCGGGAAATGAGCAGTTCTTC
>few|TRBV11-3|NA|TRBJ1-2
CASSLDERGGTEANYGYTF
TGTGCCAGCAGCTTAGATGAGAGGGGGGGAACAGAAGCTAACTATGGCTACACCTTC
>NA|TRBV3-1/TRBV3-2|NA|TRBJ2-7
CASSHDPRGDGHSYEQYF
TGTGCCAGCAGCCACGACCCCCGCGGGGACGGTCACTCCTACGAGCAGTACTTC
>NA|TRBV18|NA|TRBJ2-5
CASSPSNQETQYF
TGTGCCAGCTCACCATCTAACCAAGAGACCCAGTACTTC
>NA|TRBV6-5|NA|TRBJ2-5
CASSYSGAETQYF
TGTGCCAGCAGTTACTCGGGGGCAGAGACCCAGTACTTC
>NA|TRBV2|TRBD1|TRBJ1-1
CASSRGRSTEAFF
TGTGCCAGCTCCAGGGGGCGCAGCACTGAAGCTTTCTTT
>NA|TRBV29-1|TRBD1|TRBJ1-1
CSADRGLGTEAFF
TGCAGCGCGGACAGGGGGCTTGGCACTGAAGCTTTCTTT
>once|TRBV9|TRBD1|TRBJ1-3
CASSVGGGLGSAGNTIYF
TGTGCCAGCAGCGTAGGAGGGGGCCTCGGGTCAGCCGGAAACACCATATATTTT
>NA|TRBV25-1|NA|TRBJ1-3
CASSESVDTIYF
TGTGCCAGCAGTGAATCGGTGGACACCATATATTTT
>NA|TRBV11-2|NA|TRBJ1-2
CASSHGTGQGGYGYTF
TGTGCCAGCAGCCACGGAACAGGGCAAGGTGGCTATGGCTACACCTTC
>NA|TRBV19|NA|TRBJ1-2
CASSIGFHREKDGYTF
TGTGCCAGTAGTATCGGGTTTCACAGGGAAAAGGATGGCTACACCTTC
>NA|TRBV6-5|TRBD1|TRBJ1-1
CASRMGQQNTEAFF
TGTGCCAGCAGGATGGGACAGCAAAACACTGAAGCTTTCTTT
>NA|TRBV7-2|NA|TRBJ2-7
CASSLAGAYEQYF
TGTGCCAGCAGCTTAGCCGGGGCCTACGAGCAGTACTTC
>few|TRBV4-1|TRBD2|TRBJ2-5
CASTSLSTSGGIETQYF
TGCGCCAGCACCTCACTCTCGACTAGCGGGGGTATAGAGACCCAGTACTTC
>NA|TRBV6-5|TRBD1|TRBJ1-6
CASSNRDRGSPLHF
TGTGCCAGCAGTAACCGGGACAGGGGTTCACCCCTCCACTTT
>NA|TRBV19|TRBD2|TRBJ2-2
CASSIDRRGGNTGELFF
TGTGCCAGTAGTATAGATCGCCGGGGGGGGAACACCGGGGAGCTGTTTTTT
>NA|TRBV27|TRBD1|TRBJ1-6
CASSLSLTGNNSPLHF
TGTGCCAGCAGTTTATCGTTGACAGGGAATAATTCACCCCTCCACTTT
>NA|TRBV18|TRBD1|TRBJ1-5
CASSRSTGGNQPQHF
TGTGCCAGCTCTCGGTCGACAGGGGGGAATCAGCCCCAGCATTTT
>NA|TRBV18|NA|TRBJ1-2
CASSRIERPNYGYTF
TGTGCCAGCTCACGTATAGAGCGCCCTAACTATGGCTACACCTTC
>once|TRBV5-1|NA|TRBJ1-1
CASSSTVNTEAFF
TGCGCCAGCAGCTCTACAGTTAACACTGAAGCTTTCTTT
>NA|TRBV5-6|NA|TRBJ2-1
CASSQTESSYNEQFF
TGTGCCAGCAGCCAGACAGAAAGCTCCTACAATGAGCAGTTCTTC
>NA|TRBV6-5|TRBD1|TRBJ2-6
CASRDRGRGANVLTF
TGTGCCAGCAGAGACAGGGGGCGTGGGGCCAACGTCCTGACTTTC
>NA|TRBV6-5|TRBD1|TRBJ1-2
CASSYSGQANYGYTF
TGTGCCAGCAGTTACTCCGGACAGGCGAACTATGGCTACACCTTC
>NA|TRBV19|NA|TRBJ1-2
CASSPGSVNYGYTF
TGTGCCAGTAGCCCAGGGTCCGTTAACTATGGCTACACCTTC
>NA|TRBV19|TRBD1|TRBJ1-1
CASSTRTGGFSNTEAFF
TGTGCCAGTAGTACCCGGACAGGGGGATTTTCGAACACTGAAGCTTTCTTT
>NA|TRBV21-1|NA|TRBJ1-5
CASSKATMYQGQPQHF
TGTGCCAGCAGCAAAGCGACAATGTATCAGGGTCAGCCCCAGCATTTT
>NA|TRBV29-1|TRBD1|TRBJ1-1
CSVDYRGLAFF
TGCAGCGTTGACTACAGGGGGCTCGCTTTCTTT
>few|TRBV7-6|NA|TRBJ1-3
CASSPSTGSGNTIYF
TGTGCCAGCAGCCCTTCTACAGGGTCTGGAAACACCATATATTTT
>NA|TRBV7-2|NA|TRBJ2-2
CASSLGTPSTGELFF
TGTGCCAGCAGCTTAGGGACACCGAGCACCGGGGAGCTGTTTTTT
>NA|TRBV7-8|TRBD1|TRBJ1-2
CASSLYTGDGYTF
TGTGCCAGCAGCCTATATACAGGGGATGGCTACACCTTC
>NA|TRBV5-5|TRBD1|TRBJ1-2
CASSSGTGGYGYTF
TGTGCCAGCAGTTCTGGGACAGGCGGCTATGGCTACACCTTC
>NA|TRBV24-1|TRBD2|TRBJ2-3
CATSDATPGTSSADTQYF
TGTGCCACCAGTGATGCAACCCCCGGGACTAGCAGTGCAGATACGCAGTATTTT
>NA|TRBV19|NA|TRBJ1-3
CASSIEASSGNTIYF
TGTGCCAGTAGTATAGAAGCGAGCTCTGGAAACACCATATATTTT
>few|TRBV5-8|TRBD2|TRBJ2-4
CASSLGLAGGLRAKNIQYF
TGTGCCAGCAGCCTAGGACTAGCGGGGGGGCTTCGGGCCAAAAACATTCAGTACTTC
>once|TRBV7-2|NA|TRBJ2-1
CASSLEQGRDTEQFF
TGTGCCAGCAGCTTAGAACAGGGAAGGGACACTGAGCAGTTCTTC
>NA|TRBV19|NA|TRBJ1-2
CATGTSAANYGYTF
TGTGCGACTGGGACTTCGGCGGCGAACTATGGCTACACCTTC
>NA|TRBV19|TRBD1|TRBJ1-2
CASRRTGGNYGYTF
TGTGCCAGTAGGCGGACAGGGGGCAACTATGGCTACACCTTC
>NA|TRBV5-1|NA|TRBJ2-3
CASSPGFSTDTQYF
TGCGCCAGCAGCCCAGGGTTTAGCACAGATACGCAGTATTTT